Shown below are 12 T cell receptor beta chains from a single sample sequenced in a study of blood T cells in healthy people across ages (dated by TCRdb to between 2014 and 2016). The receptor library was made with 5' RACE. Instrument on record: Illumina HiSeq 2500. A second PCR of 7 to 11 cycles was performed with a sample-barcoded 5' primer and a J-beta primer mix. Through fastp at Q25 and MiXCR, TCRdb rebuilt clones from the public reads, retaining in-frame beta chains. Identical CDR3 protein sequences are pooled into one entry, listed with their most common genes and DNA. The sample yields roughly 500,000 distinct CDR3 sequences; 27% were counted once. The biggest ten clones account for around 20% of the sample. The sample taken for sequencing was blood. The receptors come from an older woman in good health.

The CDR3 sequence: CASSYRQGAEAFF. CDR3 in DNA: TGTGCCAGCAGCTATCGACAGGGGGCTGAAGCTTTCTTT. V and J are TRBV7-7 and TRBJ1-1; 9 positions match TRBD1. Germline V CDR1 and CDR2: SSHAT, FNYEAQ (reference sequence). This CDR3 comprises 13 residues. V shed 4 bases and J 6 bases; nucleotides not matched to a gene: 3.

The chain carries TRBV3-1 and TRBJ1-2, with D possibly matching TRBD1 (6 bases). The CDR3 is 15 residues long. Looked up from germline, CDR1 is LGHDT and CDR2 is YNNKEL (reference sequence). Trimming left V 1 base short and J 7 bases short, with 16 bases between. The CDR3 protein is CASSQGSRGRSGYTF. In nucleotides, the CDR3 is TGTGCCAGCAGCCAAGGAAGTCGGGGGCGGTCTGGCTACACCTTC.

About this clonotype itself: One end of the junction is discordant with germline, which a read error may explain. The chain employs TRBV29-1 and TRBJ1-1; D is undetermined. Per germline, CDR1 SQVTM and CDR2 ANQGSEA. This CDR3 region has 11 residues. CDR3 sequence reads: CSVEPNVRTTF. CDR3 sequence (DNA): TGCAGCGTTGAACCCAATGTGCGTACCACCTTT.

V usage is TRBV12-3 or TRBV12-4 and J usage is TRBJ2-5, with D tentatively TRBD2 (6 bases). The CDR3 loop spans 15 amino acids. V was clipped by 7 bases and J by 7 bases, with 22 bases between them. The CDR3 DNA is TGTGCCAGCAAGTTTGGCACGGGTGGAGGGTGGACCCAGTACTTC. It specifies CASKFGTGGGWTQYF.

This chain links TRBV20-1 with TRBJ2-1; no firm D call. The CDR3 is 10 residues long. Germline V gene lookup returns CDR1 DFQATT and CDR2 SNEGSKA (reference sequence). Deletions cut 5 bases from V and 7 bases from J, with 6 bases between. This CDR3 reads CSAVRNEQFF. CDR3 DNA: TGCAGTGCTGTCAGGAATGAGCAGTTCTTC.

The J gene is TRBJ2-3, the V gene TRBV6-1; no firm D call. The CDR3 sequence is 13 residues long. The V end was cut by 2 bases, the J end by 4 bases, with 7 bases between. From germline, CDR1 is MNHNS and CDR2 SASEGT. DNA for the CDR3: TGTGCCAGCAGTGAATCCGCGGCAGATACGCAGTATTTT. This codes for CASSESAADTQYF.

With regard to this clonotype: Sequence at one end of the junction differs from germline and may be a read error. V and J are TRBV6-5 and TRBJ2-7; 10 positions agree with TRBD1. The CDR3 sequence is 15 residues long. Germline lookup yields CDR1 MNHEY and CDR2 SVGAGI. In DNA form, the CDR3 reads TGTGCCGGCAGTTACTCGGACAGGGGGGCCTACGAGCAGTACTTC. Amino acids: CAGSYSDRGAYEQYF.

This chain uses TRBV10-3 with TRBJ1-1; 7 nucleotides align to TRBD1. Germline values: CDR1 ENHRY, CDR2 SYGVKD. V lost 6 bases and J lost 5; bases outside the gene matches: 6. The CDR3 is made up of 13 amino acids. CDR3 in DNA: TGTGCCATCAGAGGACAGGCGGGAACTGAAGCTTTCTTT. Translation gives CAIRGQAGTEAFF.

There are a few counts of this clonotype. The chain recombines TRBV7-2 with TRBJ1-1; 8 positions agree with TRBD1. This CDR3 is built from 15 residues. The V gene's germline CDR1 is SGHTA and CDR2 FQGNSA. Unmatched junction bases numbered 8, after V lost 5 bases and J lost 3 bases. Here the CDR3 reads CASSRRGQDYTEAFF. In nucleotides, the CDR3 is TGTGCCAGCAGCCGACGGGGACAGGATTACACTGAAGCTTTCTTT.

The sample holds a few counts of this clonotype. V and J are TRBV20-1 and TRBJ1-1; 9 positions match TRBD1. Losses at the gene ends were 6 bases for V and 2 bases for J; bases not matched to a gene: 4. The CDR3 length is 13 residues. Looked up from germline, CDR1 is DFQATT and CDR2 is SNEGSKA (reference sequence). Here the CDR3 reads CSATGQGNTEAFF. DNA of the CDR3: TGCAGTGCGACGGGACAGGGCAACACTGAAGCTTTCTTT.

The V call is TRBV12-3 or TRBV12-4, the J call TRBJ2-2; 7 nucleotides line up with TRBD1. V trimming: 6 bases; J trimming: 4 bases; junction bases outside the gene matches: 5. The length of the CDR3 is 14 residues. The CDR3 DNA sequence: TGTGCCAGCAGCTCGACAGGGTTCACCGGGGAGCTGTTTTTT. As protein: CASSSTGFTGELFF.

This clonotype occurred a few times. The chain recombines TRBV5-1 with TRBJ2-5, with TRBD2 matching over 7 bases. V was clipped by 2 bases and J by 4 bases; unmatched bases: 8. This CDR3 spans 15 amino acids. Germline values: CDR1 SGHRS, CDR2 YFSETQ. CDR3 loop: CASSFTDPGGETQYF. The CDR3 bases are TGCGCCAGCAGCTTTACGGACCCGGGGGGAGAGACCCAGTACTTC.